The sequence of this TCR beta chain was determined in a study of cytomegalovirus exposure and HLA in healthy donors. CDR3 length: 17 residues. The germline CDR1 and CDR2 sequences are LNHDA and SQIVND (reference sequence). Trimming took 2 bases from V and 5 from J, leaving 21 bases between them. PCR used 60 Vbeta primers and 13 Jbeta primers. This table comes from immunoSEQ multiplex PCR, and its TCRdb copy is limited to in-frame clones, with some not included. The table has roughly 170,000 clones, around four fifths seen once. Sequencing was done on a sample of PBMCs. This TCR derives from a man aged 30 to 45 in good health and CMV-seronegative. The chain combines TRBV19 with TRBJ1-1; D is perhaps TRBD1 (6 bases). The CDR3 protein is CASSITHTGGRRTEAFF. The CDR3 coding sequence is TGTGCCAGTAGTATAACCCATACGGGGGGGCGAAGAACTGAAGCTTTCTTT.